The sample holds a few counts of the clone carrying this T cell receptor beta chain. Its antigen is still unknown. This sample was taken from a study of blood T cells in healthy people across ages. Study-level findings and limits: What prevented conclusive comparison of naive and antigen-experienced cells was that PBMCs were unsorted. Among long-lived donors, naive CD4+ cells were more numerous and diversity higher than in aged donors. Getting older went along with TCR beta diversity per million T cells dropping roughly linearly.

Using a J-beta primer mix together with a sample-barcoded 5' primer, a second PCR was run for roughly 6 to 11 cycles. TCRdb redid the calling of the 5' RACE reads with MiXCR, one entry per CDR3 protein. The sample consists of 850,000 to 1,100,000 distinct CDR3 sequences, 30% to 40% of them appearing once. Germline V CDR1 and CDR2: DFQATT, SNEGSKA (reference sequence). With 6 bases removed from V and 3 bases from J, the gap between germline ends came to 14 bases. This CDR3 contains 13 residues. Sequencing input: blood. V is TRBV20-1 and J is TRBJ1-1; D call uncertain. The receptor was isolated from a young man in good health. The CDR3 reads CSASKAGYTEAFF. The CDR3 coding sequence is TGCAGTGCCAGTAAGGCGGGGTACACTGAAGCTTTCTTT.